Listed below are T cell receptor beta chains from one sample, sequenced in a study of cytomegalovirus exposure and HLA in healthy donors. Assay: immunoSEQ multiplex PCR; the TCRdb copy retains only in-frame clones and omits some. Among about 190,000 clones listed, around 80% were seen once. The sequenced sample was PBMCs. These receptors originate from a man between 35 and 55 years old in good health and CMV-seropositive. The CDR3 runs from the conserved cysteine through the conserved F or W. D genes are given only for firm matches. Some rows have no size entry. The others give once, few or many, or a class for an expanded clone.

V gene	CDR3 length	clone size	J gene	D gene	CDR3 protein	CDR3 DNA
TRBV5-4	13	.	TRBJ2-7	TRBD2	CASSLGGGYEQYF	TGTGCCAGCAGCTTGGGGGGGGGATACGAGCAGTACTTC
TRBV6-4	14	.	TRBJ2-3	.	CASSRRLGTDTQYF	TGTGCCAGCAGTCGCCGACTTGGCACAGATACGCAGTATTTT
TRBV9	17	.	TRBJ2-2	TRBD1	CASRPPDRDSDTGELFF	TGTGCCAGCAGACCGCCGGACAGGGACAGTGACACCGGGGAGCTGTTTTTT
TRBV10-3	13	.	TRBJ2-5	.	CAISEQGQKTQYF	TGTGCCATCAGTGAACAGGGTCAAAAGACCCAGTACTTC
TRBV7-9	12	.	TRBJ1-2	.	CASSLKAPGYTF	TGTGCCAGCAGCTTAAAAGCTCCAGGCTACACCTTC
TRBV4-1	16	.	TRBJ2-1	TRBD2	CASSQELAGVANEQFF	TGCGCCAGCAGCCAAGAGTTAGCGGGAGTGGCAAATGAGCAGTTCTTC
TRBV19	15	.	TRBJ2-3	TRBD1	CASSMGDRFTDTQYF	TGTGCCAGTAGTATGGGGGACAGATTCACAGATACGCAGTATTTT
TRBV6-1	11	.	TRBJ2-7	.	CAATDYYEQYF	TGTGCCGCCACGGACTATTACGAGCAGTACTTC
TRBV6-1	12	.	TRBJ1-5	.	CASGQWGQPQHF	TGTGCCAGCGGACAGTGGGGCCAGCCCCAGCATTTT
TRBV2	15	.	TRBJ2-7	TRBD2	CASSETSGYSYEQYF	TGTGCCAGCAGTGAGACTAGCGGGTATTCCTACGAGCAGTACTTC
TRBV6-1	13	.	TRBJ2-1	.	CASRDGQYNEQFF	TGTGCCAGCCGGGACGGACAGTACAATGAGCAGTTCTTC
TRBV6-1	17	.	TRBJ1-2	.	CASSERTAVPSNYGYTF	TGTGCCAGCAGTGAGAGGACAGCCGTACCGTCTAACTATGGCTACACCTTC
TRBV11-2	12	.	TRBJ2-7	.	CASSSYIYEQYF	TGTGCCAGCAGCTCCTATATCTACGAGCAGTACTTC
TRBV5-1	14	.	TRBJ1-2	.	CASSPTGGAEGYTF	TGCGCCAGCAGCCCGACCGGGGGGGCGGAAGGCTACACCTTC
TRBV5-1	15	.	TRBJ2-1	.	CASSYGGTLYNEQFF	TGCGCCAGCAGCTACGGGGGAACCCTCTACAATGAGCAGTTCTTC
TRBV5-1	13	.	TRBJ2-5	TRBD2	CASSLSGKETQYF	TGCGCCAGCAGCCTCAGCGGGAAGGAGACCCAGTACTTC
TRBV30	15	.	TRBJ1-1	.	CAWSVGRGMNTEAFF	TGTGCCTGGAGTGTAGGGAGAGGGATGAACACTGAAGCTTTCTTT
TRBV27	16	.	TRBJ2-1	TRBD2	CASSRLTSGQYNEQFF	TGTGCCAGCAGTCGATTGACTAGCGGGCAGTACAATGAGCAGTTCTTC
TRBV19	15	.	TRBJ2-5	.	CASSIGPGLQETQYF	TGTGCCAGTAGTATAGGGCCGGGACTCCAAGAGACCCAGTACTTC
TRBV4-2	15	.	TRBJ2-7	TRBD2	CASSHRTSGTYEQYF	TGTGCCAGCAGCCATCGGACTAGCGGGACCTACGAGCAGTACTTC
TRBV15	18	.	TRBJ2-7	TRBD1	CATSRDATGTGGDYEQYF	TGTGCCACCAGCAGAGATGCTACCGGGACAGGGGGCGACTACGAGCAGTACTTC
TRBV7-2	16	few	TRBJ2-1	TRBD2	CASSLNSLRGDNEQFF	TGTGCCAGCAGCTTAAACTCCCTTCGGGGGGACAATGAGCAGTTCTTC
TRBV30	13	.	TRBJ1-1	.	CAWSVRGYTEAFF	TGTGCCTGGAGTGTTCGGGGGTACACTGAAGCTTTCTTT
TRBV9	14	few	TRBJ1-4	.	CASSAHREGEKLFF	TGTGCCAGCAGCGCCCACAGGGAAGGCGAAAAACTGTTTTTT
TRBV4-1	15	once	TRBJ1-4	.	CASSQVSLRGEKLFF	TGCGCCAGCAGCCAAGTATCGCTCCGGGGGGAAAAACTGTTTTTT
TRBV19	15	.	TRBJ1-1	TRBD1	CASRSPAGGSTEAFF	TGTGCCAGTAGGTCCCCAGCAGGGGGAAGCACTGAAGCTTTCTTT
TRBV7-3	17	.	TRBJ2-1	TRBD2	CASSRVGGAGGSHEQFF	TGTGCCAGCAGCAGGGTCGGCGGCGCGGGAGGTTCCCATGAGCAGTTCTTC
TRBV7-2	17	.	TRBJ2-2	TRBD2	CASSLRNSGRKTGELFF	TGTGCCAGCAGTTTAAGGAACAGCGGGAGGAAGACCGGGGAGCTGTTTTTT
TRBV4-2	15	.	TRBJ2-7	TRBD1	CASSPGTGGGYEQYF	TGTGCCAGCAGCCCCGGGACAGGGGGAGGCTACGAGCAGTACTTC
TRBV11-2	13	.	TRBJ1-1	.	CASSLVVNTEAFF	TGTGCCAGCAGCTTAGTAGTAAACACTGAAGCTTTCTTT
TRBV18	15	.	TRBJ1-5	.	CASSATDSSNQPQHF	TGTGCCAGCTCAGCCACAGATAGTAGCAATCAGCCCCAGCATTTT
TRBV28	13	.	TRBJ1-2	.	CASSSQTRDGYTF	TGTGCCAGCAGCTCCCAGACCCGGGATGGCTACACCTTC
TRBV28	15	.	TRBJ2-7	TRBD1	CASSLRGGKGYEQYF	TGTGCCAGCAGTTTAAGAGGGGGCAAAGGCTACGAGCAGTACTTC
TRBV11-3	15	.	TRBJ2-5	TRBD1	CASSLGTGVGETQYF	TGTGCCAGCAGCTTGGGGACAGGGGTAGGGGAGACCCAGTACTTC
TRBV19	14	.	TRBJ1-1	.	CASRRTVVGTEAFF	TGTGCCAGTAGGCGGACAGTCGTTGGTACTGAAGCTTTCTTT
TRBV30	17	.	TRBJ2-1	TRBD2	CAWSGTSGSISYNEQFF	TGTGCCTGGTCGGGTACTAGCGGATCCATCTCCTACAATGAGCAGTTCTTC
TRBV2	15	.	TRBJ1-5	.	CASSRSTASNQPQHF	TGTGCCAGCAGTCGAAGTACAGCTAGCAATCAGCCCCAGCATTTT
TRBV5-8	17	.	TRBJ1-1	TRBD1	CASSTRDRGIMGTEAFF	TGTGCCAGCAGCACCCGGGACAGGGGGATCATGGGCACTGAAGCTTTCTTT
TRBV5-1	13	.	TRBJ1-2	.	CASAGGGSGGYTF	TGCGCCAGCGCGGGGGGTGGATCAGGAGGCTACACCTTC
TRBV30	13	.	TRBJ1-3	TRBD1	CASADRVGNTIYF	TGTGCCTCCGCCGACAGGGTTGGAAACACCATATATTTT
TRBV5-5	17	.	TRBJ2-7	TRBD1	CASSIGQGRTIPYEQYF	TGTGCCAGCAGCATCGGACAGGGGAGGACTATCCCCTACGAGCAGTACTTC
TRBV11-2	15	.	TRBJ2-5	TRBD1	CASSSGDRVMETQYF	TGTGCCAGCAGCTCAGGGGACAGGGTAATGGAGACCCAGTACTTC
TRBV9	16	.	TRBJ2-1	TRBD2	CASSVAPTSGNNEQFF	TGTGCCAGCAGCGTAGCTCCGACTAGCGGGAACAATGAGCAGTTCTTC
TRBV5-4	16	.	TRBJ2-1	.	CASSSTTGTYYNEQFF	TGTGCCAGCAGCTCAACTACCGGGACATACTACAATGAGCAGTTCTTC
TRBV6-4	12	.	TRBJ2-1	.	CASSGSISGQFF	TGTGCCAGCAGTGGCTCGATAAGCGGGCAGTTCTTC
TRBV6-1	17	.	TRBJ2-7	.	CASSEKGGGPSKSEQYF	TGTGCCAGCAGTGAAAAAGGGGGAGGGCCCTCCAAAAGCGAGCAGTACTTC
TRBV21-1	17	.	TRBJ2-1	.	CASSKLTGTSGSCEQFF	TGTGCCAGCAGCAAACTTACCGGGACTAGCGGGAGTTGTGAGCAGTTCTTC